Shown below are 4 T cell receptor beta chains from a single sample sequenced in a study of monozygotic twins with inflammatory bowel disease. With the 5' RACE reads reprocessed, TCRdb shows one record per CDR3 protein and no DNA. The sample table includes around 140,000 distinct CDR3 sequences. The sequenced sample consisted of blood. The receptors here all came from a human donor with ulcerative colitis or Crohn's disease, or a healthy co-twin of an affected twin (not recorded which).

The chain recombines TRBV7-2 with TRBJ2-7. This CDR3 spans 14 amino acids. Germline assignment: CDR1 SGHTA and CDR2 FQGNSA. The chain's CDR3 is CASSLRAMNGEQYF.

The chain couples TRBV7-9 to TRBJ2-1; the TCRdb D gene call, TRBD2, has no DNA to confirm it. The length of the CDR3 is 15 residues. Germline CDR1 SEHNR, CDR2 FQNEAQ (reference sequence). CDR3: CASSLWREGRDEQFF.

The chain carries TRBV5-1 and TRBJ1-2. The CDR3 totals 13 residues. Germline V gene lookup returns CDR1 SGHRS and CDR2 YFSETQ. The CDR3 protein is CASSTSGNYGYTF.

The chain couples TRBV10-3 to TRBJ2-3; TCRdb reports TRBD1, a call that lacks DNA to check it against. The CDR3 is made up of 14 amino acids. Germline V gene sequence: CDR1 ENHRY, CDR2 SYGVKD. CDR3 sequence: CAISTGTPEDTQYF.